The 5 T cell receptor beta chains presented below share a single source sample, sequenced in a study of T cells after posttransplantation cyclophosphamide. Data came from immunoSEQ multiplex PCR; TCRdb stores just in-frame clones and leaves some out. In total the sample includes 10,000 to 13,000 clones, none of them seen once. Cyclophosphamide on days +3 and +4 followed busulfan-fludarabine conditioning and a marrow graft. The sequences come from PBMCs, collected after allogeneic stem cell transplant with posttransplant cyclophosphamide. These receptors were collected from a female patient aged 40 to 55 who received an allogeneic stem cell transplant from a related donor, was CMV-positive, and had no GVHD. These T cells may partly come from the graft donor.

This clone was detected many times. This sequence joins TRBV29-1 and TRBJ1-2; tentatively, D is TRBD1 (5 bases). Germline V gene data show CDR1 as SQVTM and CDR2 as ANQGSEA. V was clipped by 4 bases and J by 7 bases, with 25 bases between them. The CDR3 contains 16 residues. The CDR3 DNA reads TGCAGCGTTGCCTCCGGGCAGGGCCCCGAAAGGGGTGGCTACACCTTC. Translation gives CSVASGQGPERGGYTF.

This clone was seen ten or more times. The chain uses TRBV11-2 and TRBJ1-1, with D perhaps TRBD1 (6 bases). The CDR3 spans 15 residues. Germline V gene data show CDR1 as SGHAT and CDR2 as FQNNGV. V shed 1 base and J shed 5 bases, with 14 bases lying between them. Here the CDR3 DNA reads TGTGCCAGCAGCTTAGGGGTGGGGGCTGAGACTGAAGCTTTCTTT. It codes for CASSLGVGAETEAFF.

This clone was picked up many times. The chain recombines TRBV6-1 with TRBJ2-7, with 13 bases identical to TRBD2. V dropped 4 bases and J dropped 4; count of bases not matched to a gene: 16. The CDR3 has 19 amino acids. Germline CDR1 and CDR2: MNHNS and SASEGT. The CDR3 loop is CASSAIRGVPGLAGYEQYF. DNA of the CDR3: TGTGCCAGCAGTGCTATACGGGGCGTGCCGGGACTAGCGGGGTACGAGCAGTACTTC.

This clone was observed many times. The genes are TRBV30 and TRBJ2-2, with 12 positions matching TRBD2. The CDR3 consists of 14 residues. CDR1 is GTSNPN, CDR2 SVGIG, per germline (reference sequence). V trimming: 5 bases; J trimming: 6 bases; junction bases outside the gene matches: 4. CDR3 DNA: TGTGCCTGGGAGACTAGCGGGAGCGCCGGGGAGCTGTTTTTT. It translates to CAWETSGSAGELFF.

In this sample, this clone turned up many times. The chain employs TRBV29-1 and TRBJ2-5; weak D call: TRBD1 (6 bases). V shed 3 bases and J shed 3 bases, with 11 bases lying between them. This CDR3 spans 13 amino acids. CDR1 and CDR2 (germline): SQVTM, ANQGSEA. The CDR3, as DNA: TGCAGCGTTGATCGGGCAGGGGAAGAGACCCAGTACTTC. This encodes CSVDRAGEETQYF.